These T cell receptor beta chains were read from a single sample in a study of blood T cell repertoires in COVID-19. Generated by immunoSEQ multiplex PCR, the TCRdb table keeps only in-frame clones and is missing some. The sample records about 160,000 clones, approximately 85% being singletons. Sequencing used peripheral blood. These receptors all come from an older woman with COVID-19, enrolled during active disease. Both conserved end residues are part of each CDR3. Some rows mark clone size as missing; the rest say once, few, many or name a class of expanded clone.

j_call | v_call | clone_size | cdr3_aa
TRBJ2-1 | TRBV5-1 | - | CASSSRQGGSFEQFF
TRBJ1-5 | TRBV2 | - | CASSESRQGGNQPQHF
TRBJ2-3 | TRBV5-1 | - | CASSLRTGIDTQYF
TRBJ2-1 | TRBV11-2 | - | CASSLWTSGLNEQFF
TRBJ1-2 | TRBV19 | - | CASSISPMMGPANYGYTF
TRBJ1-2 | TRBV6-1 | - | CASSEGLGGSGYGYTF
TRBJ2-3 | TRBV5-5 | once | CASSPRLAGSTDTQYF
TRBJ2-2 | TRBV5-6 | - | CASSLVAQVTGELFF
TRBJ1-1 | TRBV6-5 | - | CASSYFVQGTEAFF
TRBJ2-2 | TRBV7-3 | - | CASSSNMNTGELFF
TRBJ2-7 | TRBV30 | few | CACKQGTYEQYF
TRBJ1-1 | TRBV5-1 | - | CASRLAGTGGDLAFF
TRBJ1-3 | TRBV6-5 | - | CASRMGQGRNTIYF
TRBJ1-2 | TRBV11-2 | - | CASSSLRLYGYTF
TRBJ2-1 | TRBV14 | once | CASSQDVGQGVNEQFF
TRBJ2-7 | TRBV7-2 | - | CASSLTGLSYEQYF
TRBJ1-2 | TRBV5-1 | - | CASSPEGGADPGYTF
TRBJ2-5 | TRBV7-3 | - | CASSRDRGPQETQYF
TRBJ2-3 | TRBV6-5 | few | CASSSPLLRGGVQYF
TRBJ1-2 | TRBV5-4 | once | CASSFRGQNYGYTF
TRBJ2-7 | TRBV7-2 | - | CASSPLSYEQYF
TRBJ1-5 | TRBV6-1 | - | CASSEGAISNQPQHF
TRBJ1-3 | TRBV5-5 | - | CASSWELTGPGNTIYF
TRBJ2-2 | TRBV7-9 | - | CASSVRQVSTGELFF
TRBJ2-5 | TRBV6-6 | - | CASSSRQQETQYF
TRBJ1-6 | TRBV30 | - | CAWSVGQGPSPLHF
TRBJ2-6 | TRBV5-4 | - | CASSGQAQPSTSGANVLTF
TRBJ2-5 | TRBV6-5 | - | CASSRDIPPGTQYF
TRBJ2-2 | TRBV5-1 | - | CASSWGQGNTGELFF
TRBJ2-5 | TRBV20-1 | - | CSASSGIAWGETQYF
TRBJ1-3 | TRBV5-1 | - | CASSLSGGDTIYF
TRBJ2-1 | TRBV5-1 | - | CASSLTPGVSYNEQFF
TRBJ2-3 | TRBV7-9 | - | CASSLDWTGRKGF
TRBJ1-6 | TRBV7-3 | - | CASSLTGQGYNSPLHF
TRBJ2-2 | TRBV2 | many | CASRQAHTGELFF
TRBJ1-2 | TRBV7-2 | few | CASSRDRERGYTF
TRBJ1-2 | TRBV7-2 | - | CASSLVSLLQGANGYTF
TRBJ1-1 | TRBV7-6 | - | CASSLASGFMAEAFF
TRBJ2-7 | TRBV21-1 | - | CASRPYRGYEQYF
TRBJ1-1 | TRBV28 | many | CASSLYVRRGTEAFF
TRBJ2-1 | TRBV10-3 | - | CAISRAGDRQFF
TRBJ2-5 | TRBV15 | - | CATSRMRVQETQYF
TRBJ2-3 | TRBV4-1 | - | CASSQDRDSLRTDTQYF
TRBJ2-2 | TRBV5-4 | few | CASSLAKGEAGELFF
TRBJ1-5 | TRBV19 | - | CASSLGYRQPQHF
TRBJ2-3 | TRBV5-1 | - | CASSRPSGGNTDTQYF
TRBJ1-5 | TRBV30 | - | CAWSGGQGTHSNQPQHF
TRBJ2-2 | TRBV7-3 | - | CASSGVGDGVGFSGELFF
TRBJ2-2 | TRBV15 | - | CATSSQTGGPTGELFF
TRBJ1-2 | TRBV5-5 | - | CASSLVPGDGYTF
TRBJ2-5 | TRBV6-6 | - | CASRLGETQYF